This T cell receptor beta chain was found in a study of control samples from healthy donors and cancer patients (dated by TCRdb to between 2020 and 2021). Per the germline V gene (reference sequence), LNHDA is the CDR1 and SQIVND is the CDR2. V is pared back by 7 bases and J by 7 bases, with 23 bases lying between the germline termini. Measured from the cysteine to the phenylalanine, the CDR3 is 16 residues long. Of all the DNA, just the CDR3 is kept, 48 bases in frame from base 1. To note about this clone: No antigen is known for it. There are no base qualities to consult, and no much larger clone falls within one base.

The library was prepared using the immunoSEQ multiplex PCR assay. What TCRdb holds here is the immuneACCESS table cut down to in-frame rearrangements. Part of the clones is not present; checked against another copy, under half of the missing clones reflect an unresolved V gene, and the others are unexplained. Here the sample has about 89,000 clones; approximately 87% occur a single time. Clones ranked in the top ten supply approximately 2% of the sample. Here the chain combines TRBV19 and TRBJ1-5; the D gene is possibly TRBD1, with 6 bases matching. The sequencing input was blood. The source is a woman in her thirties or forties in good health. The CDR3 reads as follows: CASNTGFRGSGQPQHF. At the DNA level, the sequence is TGTGCCAGTAATACAGGGTTTCGGGGGTCCGGGCAGCCCCAGCATTTT. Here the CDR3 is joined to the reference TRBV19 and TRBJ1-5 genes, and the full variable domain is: DGGITQSPKYLFRKEGQNVTLSCEQNLNHDAMYWYRQDPGQGLRLIYYSQIVNDFQKGDIAEGYSVSREKKESFPLTVTSAQKNPTAFYLCASNTGFRGSGQPQHFGDGTRLSIL.